This TCR beta chain was recorded in a study of T cell responses to AZD1222 COVID-19 vaccine. Study results and limitations: Two AZD1222 administrations were followed by greater Spike-specific TCR breadth and depth. A mostly white British donor set with more females was recruited, and clonal diversity was possibly underestimated. Baseline seropositivity characterized only six AZD1222 recipients.

Germline V gene lookup returns CDR1 SGHDT and CDR2 YYEEEE. This CDR3 is built from 13 residues. Trimming took 3 bases from V and 14 from J; bases not matched to a gene: 9. Produced via immunoSEQ multiplex PCR; TCRdb's table is partial and in-frame only. The sample holds roughly 100,000 clones, roughly 91% seen once. For this clone: Its specificity is unknown.

The source of this sequence is an adult in good health. Material: peripheral blood, obtained on day 0 of AZD1222 vaccination. The chain joins TRBV5-6 to TRBJ2-1, with 9 bases matching TRBD1. CDR3 protein: CASSSTWWTGEFF. The CDR3 DNA is TGTGCCAGCAGCTCGACATGGTGGACAGGGGAGTTCTTC.